One and the same sample provided the 21 T cell receptor beta chains below, sequenced in a study of blood T cell repertoires in COVID-19. The protocol was immunoSEQ multiplex PCR, while the TCRdb copy is restricted to in-frame clones and leaves out a portion. Among around 120,000 clones listed, roughly two thirds were seen once. Sequenced material: peripheral blood. The receptor set was obtained from a man older than 75 with acute or convalescent COVID-19.

The chain uses TRBV3-1 (or the pseudogene TRBV3-2) and TRBJ2-7; D uncertain. Germline CDR1 and CDR2: LGHDT and YNNKEL (reference sequence). The CDR3 is made up of 15 amino acids. V lost 1 base, J lost 0 bases, and 10 bases lay in between. CDR3 sequence (DNA): TGTGCCAGCAGCCAAGGCGGTCCTATCTCCTACGAGCAGTACTTC. It yields the protein CASSQGGPISYEQYF.

This clone has a handful of counts. The chain has TRBV7-8 and TRBJ2-7, with 15 positions matching TRBD2. V lost 9 bases and J lost 1; bases outside the gene matches: 4. This CDR3 contains 15 residues. CDR1 is SGHVS, CDR2 FQNEAQ, per germline. CDR3 protein: CARWTSGRGSYEQYF. In DNA form, the CDR3 reads TGTGCCAGGTGGACTAGCGGGAGGGGTTCCTACGAGCAGTACTTC.

This chain joins TRBV2 and TRBJ2-2, with D possibly TRBD2 on 7 matching bases. Trimming left V 10 bases short and J 4 bases short, with 16 bases between. Per the germline V gene, CDR1 is SNHLY and CDR2 is FYNNEI. The CDR3 has 14 amino acids. The CDR3 DNA is TGTGCCACCGGGGGCGGGAGAGGCACCGGGGAGCTGTTTTTT. This gives the protein CATGGGRGTGELFF.

The chain joins TRBV5-1 to TRBJ1-3; 9 bases are a match to TRBD1. Trimming cost V 3 bases and J 1 base; bases outside gene matches: 2. The CDR3 loop spans 15 amino acids. Germline values: CDR1 SGHRS, CDR2 YFSETQ. The CDR3 bases are TGCGCCAGCAGCTCGGGACAGGGTTCTGGAAACACCATATATTTT. Protein: CASSSGQGSGNTIYF.

This clone was observed a handful of times. This sample includes further DNA sequences coding for the same CDR3. The gene calls are TRBV10-3 and TRBJ1-1; D gene unclear. Trimming left V 3 bases short and J 3 bases short, with 8 bases between. The CDR3 has 13 amino acids. Germline CDR1 reads ENHRY; CDR2 reads SYGVKD. The CDR3 sequence is CAISERGDTEAFF. CDR3 nucleotide sequence: TGTGCCATCAGTGAACGGGGTGACACTGAAGCTTTCTTT.

The genes are TRBV19 and TRBJ1-1, with a tentative D call TRBD1 (5 bases). CDR3 size: 16 residues. V lost 7 bases and J lost 1, with 19 bases in between. From germline, CDR1 is LNHDA and CDR2 SQIVND (reference sequence). The CDR3 sequence is CASNKGASPRNTEAFF. The CDR3 DNA is TGTGCCAGTAACAAAGGGGCCAGCCCCAGGAACACTGAAGCTTTCTTT.

The table lists this clone with a count of one. V usage is TRBV6-6 and J usage is TRBJ2-1; maybe TRBD2 (6 bases). The CDR3 has 12 residues. The ends were cut back, 6 bases at V and 8 bases at J, with 11 bases in the middle. Germline CDR1 reads MNHNY; CDR2 reads SVGAGI (reference sequence). Here the CDR3 DNA reads TGTGCCAGCAGCCGTACTAGCTATGAGCAGTTCTTC. As protein: CASSRTSYEQFF.

V and J are TRBV11-2 and TRBJ1-6; TRBD1 matches 9 bases. Germline loops: CDR1 SGHAT, CDR2 FQNNGV. The J segment lost 9 bases and the V segment lost 3 bases, leaving 6 bases of the junction unmatched. The CDR3 covers 15 residues. CDR3 region: CASSLKGQGFSPLHF. CDR3 sequence (DNA): TGTGCCAGCAGCTTGAAGGGACAGGGCTTTTCACCCCTCCACTTT.

This clone was counted a few times. This sequence joins TRBV15 and TRBJ1-6; a weak D match, TRBD1 (6 bases). Germline CDR1 LNHNV, CDR2 YYDKDF (reference sequence). The CDR3 contains 13 residues. Trimming shortened V by 2 bases and J by 15 bases, and 14 bases separated the two germline ends. CDR3 DNA: TGTGCCACCAGCAGACCGTCAACAGGGCTCCTCCACTTT. This gives the protein CATSRPSTGLLHF. Filled out from reference TRBV15 and TRBJ1-6, the complete variable domain reads DAMVIQNPRYQVTQFGKPVTLSCSQTLNHNVMYWYQQKSSQAPKLLFHYYDKDFNNEADTPDNFQSRRPNTSFCFLDIRSPGLGDTAMYLCATSRPSTGLLHFGNGTRLTVT.

The J gene is TRBJ1-6, the V gene TRBV6-5, with D hard to call. With 2 bases removed from V and 5 bases from J, the gap between germline ends came to 7 bases. The CDR3 length is 14 residues. Germline loops: CDR1 MNHEY, CDR2 SVGAGI. CDR3 nucleotide sequence: TGTGCCAGCAGTTACGCAGCGAATAATTCACCCCTCCACTTT. Protein sequence: CASSYAANNSPLHF.

The chain uses TRBV27 and TRBJ1-1; unclear D gene. CDR3 length equals 14 residues. Germline CDR1 and CDR2: MNHEY and SMNVEV (reference sequence). Trimming removed 3 bases from V and 4 bases from J, with 12 bases in between. The CDR3 loop is CASSLSGSLTEAFF. CDR3 nucleotide sequence: TGTGCCAGCAGTTTGTCAGGCAGTCTCACTGAAGCTTTCTTT.

The chain joins TRBV18 to TRBJ2-3; D is ambiguous. The CDR3 has 14 residues. V dropped 2 bases and J dropped 2 bases, with 8 bases sitting between them. Germline V CDR1 and CDR2: KGHSH, LQKENI. Here the CDR3 DNA reads TGTGCCAGCTCACCAACCAGAAACACAGATACGCAGTATTTT. Amino acid sequence: CASSPTRNTDTQYF.

This rearrangement joins TRBV3-1 (or the pseudogene TRBV3-2) to TRBJ2-6, with TRBD2 matching 7 bases. The ends lost 3 bases at V and 2 bases at J; junction bases unmatched: 7. This CDR3 spans 17 amino acids. Per the germline V gene, CDR1 is LGHDT and CDR2 is YNNKEL (reference sequence). The CDR3 reads CASSQREGKAGANVLTF. Here the CDR3 DNA reads TGTGCCAGCAGCCAGAGGGAGGGCAAGGCTGGGGCCAACGTCCTGACTTTC.

The chain couples TRBV28 to TRBJ2-5, with D possibly TRBD1 on 5 matching bases. Germline V gene sequence: CDR1 MDHEN, CDR2 SYDVKM. Trimming took 8 bases from V and 6 from J, leaving 13 bases between them. The CDR3 has 12 residues. CDR3 nucleotides: TGTGCCAGCTCAAGCAGGGCGAAGACCCAGTACTTC. Its translation: CASSSRAKTQYF. Variable domain in full (rest from reference TRBV28 and TRBJ2-5): DVKVTQSSRYLVKRTGEKVFLECVQDMDHENMFWYRQDPGLGLRLIYFSYDVKMKEKGDIPEGYSVSREKKERFSLILESASTNQTSMYLCASSSRAKTQYFGPGTRLLVL.

V gene TRBV10-3 combines with J gene TRBJ2-2, with TRBD1 as a possible D gene (5 bases). This CDR3 has 16 amino acids. The germline gives CDR1 ENHRY, CDR2 SYGVKD. Trimming took off 10 bases at V and 4 bases at J, with 22 bases between the two ends. The CDR3 protein is CATHRGGQGLTGELFF. CDR3 DNA: TGTGCCACACACCGCGGTGGGCAGGGCCTCACCGGGGAGCTGTTTTTT.

V gene TRBV5-6 combines with J gene TRBJ1-1; TRBD1 aligns across 10 bases. Germline trimming cut 0 bases from V and 4 bases from J; bases unmatched to any gene: 3. CDR1 is SGHDT and CDR2 is YYEEEE in the germline V gene. The CDR3 covers 15 residues. CDR3 sequence reads: CASSLDWDRGTEAFF. DNA of the CDR3: TGTGCCAGCAGCTTGGATTGGGACAGGGGCACTGAAGCTTTCTTT.

This clone appeared a few times. The chain links TRBV29-1 to TRBJ2-1, with TRBD1 as a possible D gene (5 bases). The CDR3 is 14 amino acids. V lost 2 bases, J lost 6 bases, and 14 bases lay in between. CDR1 and CDR2 from the germline V gene are SQVTM and ANQGSEA. CDR3 sequence: CSVEPPDKPNEQFF. The CDR3 DNA follows: TGCAGCGTTGAACCTCCGGACAAGCCCAATGAGCAGTTCTTC.

This chain joins TRBV7-2 and TRBJ1-4; 7 nucleotides match TRBD1. V dropped 2 bases and J dropped 8; count of bases not matched to a gene: 5. Germline loops: CDR1 SGHTA, CDR2 FQGNSA. The CDR3 is made up of 14 amino acids. The chain's CDR3 is CASSLNRGEEKLFF. For the CDR3, the DNA is TGTGCCAGCAGCTTAAACAGGGGAGAGGAAAAACTGTTTTTT.

The CDR3 sequence is CASSQFSGRAYNEQFF. The CDR3 DNA sequence: TGCGCCAGCAGCCAATTTAGCGGGAGGGCCTACAATGAGCAGTTCTTC. This chain uses TRBV4-1 with TRBJ2-1, with 11 bases identical to TRBD2. This CDR3 region has 16 residues. Trimming removed 2 bases from V and 2 bases from J; junction bases left unmatched: 2. Germline V gene lookup returns CDR1 MGHRA and CDR2 YSYEKL.

The chain recombines TRBV28 with TRBJ2-7; possible D gene TRBD1, 7 bases. CDR1 is MDHEN and CDR2 is SYDVKM in the germline V gene. V lost 8 bases, J lost 5 bases, and 19 bases lay in between. The CDR3 loop spans 14 amino acids. CDR3 residues: CASFRGDRGNEQYF. CDR3 nucleotide sequence: TGTGCCAGCTTCAGGGGGGACAGAGGGAACGAGCAGTACTTC.

V gene TRBV7-9 combines with J gene TRBJ2-5; 7 bases align to TRBD2. Germline assignment: CDR1 SEHNR and CDR2 FQNEAQ (reference sequence). The CDR3 spans 15 residues. V lost 1 base, J lost 4 bases, and 6 bases stayed unmatched. CDR3 DNA sequence: TGTGCCAGCAGCTTAGGTTTGGGCGGGAGAGAGACCCAGTACTTC. It is translated as CASSLGLGGRETQYF.